The next 23 T cell receptor beta chains were all read from a single sample in a study of blood T cell repertoires in COVID-19. Here immunoSEQ multiplex PCR was the method, and the copy in TCRdb shows in-frame clones only, minus some. The repertoire has a few hundred thousand clones, around four fifths of them found once; the top ten carry 7.5% to 10%. The specimen sequenced was PBMCs or T cells enriched from blood (not recorded which). The receptors originated from a man aged 40-49 years who had recovered from COVID-19.

V gene TRBV6-5 combines with J gene TRBJ1-5; tentatively, D is TRBD1 (6 bases). Germline V lookup: CDR1 MNHEY, CDR2 SVGAGI. This CDR3 region has 15 residues. Trimming removed 6 bases from V and 2 bases from J, with 14 bases in between. The CDR3 coding sequence is TGTGCCAGCAGAAAACAGGGTATTGGCAATCAGCCCCAGCATTTT. Its translation is CASRKQGIGNQPQHF.

V gene TRBV6-5 combines with J gene TRBJ2-2, with 9 bases matching TRBD1. In germline, CDR1 is MNHEY, CDR2 SVGAGI. Trimming removed 4 bases from V and 2 bases from J; junction bases left unmatched: 5. The CDR3 loop spans 16 amino acids. The CDR3 nucleotides read TGTGCCAGCAGTTCCGGGACAGGGATTAACACCGGGGAGCTGTTTTTT. This codes for CASSSGTGINTGELFF.

The chain combines TRBV12-5 with TRBJ2-1; 11 nucleotides agree with TRBD2. Per the germline V gene, CDR1 is LGHNT and CDR2 is FRNRAP. V shed 0 bases and J 1 base; nucleotides not matched to a gene: 11. The CDR3 loop spans 20 amino acids. The CDR3 here is CASGLVQISGRAGSYNEQFF. CDR3 DNA: TGTGCTAGTGGTTTGGTACAAATTAGCGGGAGGGCCGGGTCCTACAATGAGCAGTTCTTC.

The chain carries TRBV5-6 and TRBJ2-2, with a tentative D call TRBD2 (5 bases). V dropped 1 base and J dropped 2 bases, with 21 bases sitting between them. Germline lookup yields CDR1 SGHDT and CDR2 YYEEEE. The CDR3 is 19 residues long. CDR3: CASSLLSGGPPTNTGELFF. CDR3 sequence (DNA): TGTGCCAGCAGCTTGCTATCCGGCGGGCCACCTACAAACACCGGGGAGCTGTTTTTT.

This clone was counted once. The chain combines TRBV5-1 with TRBJ2-6, with D tentatively TRBD2 (5 bases). From germline, CDR1 is SGHRS and CDR2 YFSETQ. Deletions cut 3 bases from V and 0 bases from J, with 7 bases between. The CDR3 totals 15 residues. CDR3 residues: CASSWGDSGANVLTF. The CDR3 DNA reads as TGCGCCAGCAGCTGGGGAGACTCTGGGGCCAACGTCCTGACTTTC.

The rearrangement uses TRBV2 and TRBJ2-3, with D unclear. This CDR3 is 12 amino acids long. Germline V lookup: CDR1 SNHLY, CDR2 FYNNEI. Trimming left V 1 base short and J 4 bases short, with 3 bases between. In nucleotides, the CDR3 is TGTGCCAGCAGTGAAGGGCCAGATACGCAGTATTTT. This translates into CASSEGPDTQYF.

The CDR3, as DNA: TGTGCCAGCGCTCTGACAAGGGGGGGAGACTATGGCTACACCTTC. This translates into CASALTRGGDYGYTF. The J gene is TRBJ1-2, the V gene TRBV7-9, with D tentatively TRBD1 (6 bases). V was trimmed by 8 bases and J by 3 bases, leaving 19 bases between them. The CDR3 runs to 15 residues. The V gene's germline CDR1 is SEHNR and CDR2 FQNEAQ (reference sequence).

This clone is a singleton in its sample. The chain is built from TRBV24-1 and TRBJ2-3, with TRBD1 as a possible D gene (5 bases). The germline CDR1 and CDR2 sequences are KGHDR and SFDVKD. The length of the CDR3 is 13 residues. V lost 7 bases to trimming and J lost 4 bases, with 11 bases between them. The CDR3 DNA reads as TGTGCCACCAGCGAAGGGGTGGCAGATACGCAGTATTTT. This translates into CATSEGVADTQYF.

The chain carries TRBV9 and TRBJ2-3; D is perhaps TRBD2 (6 bases). In germline, CDR1 is SGDLS, CDR2 YYNGEE. The length of the CDR3 is 15 residues. Between the trimmed V and J ends, which lost 0 bases and 1 base, there was a span of 9 bases. CDR3 DNA: TGTGCCAGCAGCGTAGGGGGGGAACGCACAGATACGCAGTATTTT. It is translated as CASSVGGERTDTQYF.

The chain links TRBV29-1 to TRBJ1-5, with D hard to call. There are 14 residues in the CDR3. Germline V gene lookup returns CDR1 SQVTM and CDR2 ANQGSEA. V shed 5 bases and J shed 0 bases, with 11 bases lying between them. CDR3 DNA: TGCAGCGTTTCCGAGGGATATAGCAATCAGCCCCAGCATTTT. Encoded protein: CSVSEGYSNQPQHF.

The V and J genes are TRBV2 and TRBJ2-3; TRBD2 aligns across 7 bases. V lost 4 bases, J lost 4 bases, and 5 bases stayed unmatched. This CDR3 region has 14 residues. Germline V CDR1 and CDR2: SNHLY, FYNNEI. For the CDR3, the DNA is TGTGCCAGCAGTGCGGGACGGGGGGCAGATACGCAGTATTTT. This codes for CASSAGRGADTQYF.

The chain recombines TRBV19 with TRBJ1-3, with D perhaps TRBD1 (6 bases). This CDR3 has 12 amino acids. The germline CDR1 and CDR2 sequences are LNHDA and SQIVND (reference sequence). The V end was cut by 6 bases, the J end by 5 bases, with 8 bases between. The CDR3 DNA reads as TGTGCCAGTAGCCGGGACAGAAACACCATATATTTT. It is translated as CASSRDRNTIYF.

The table lists this clone with a few counts. The chain has TRBV5-1 and TRBJ1-2; 8 bases fit TRBD1. CDR3 length: 14 residues. Germline CDR1 and CDR2: SGHRS and YFSETQ. The junction had 11 bases not matched to a gene; V was cut back by 4 bases and J by 9 bases. CDR3 nucleotides: TGCGCCAGCAGCCCGTCGGGACAGGCAGATCGCTACACCTTC. This translates into CASSPSGQADRYTF. The full variable domain, with the rest looked up from reference TRBV5-1 and TRBJ1-2, is KAGVTQTPRYLIKTRGQQVTLSCSPISGHRSVSWYQQTPGQGLQFLFEYFSETQRNKGNFPGRFSGRQFSNSRSEMNVSTLELGDSALYLCASSPSGQADRYTFGSGTRLTVV.

The chain joins TRBV18 to TRBJ1-5, with TRBD1 identical over 9 bases. Germline-derived CDR1 and CDR2 are KGHSH and LQKENI. V lost 6 bases to trimming and J lost 6 bases; unmatched junction nucleotides: 6. CDR3 length equals 14 residues. CDR3 DNA sequence: TGTGCCAGCTCCCGAGACAGGGGGAGTCAGCCCCAGCATTTT. Amino acids: CASSRDRGSQPQHF.

This chain links TRBV30 with TRBJ2-7; 10 bases match TRBD2. The J segment lost 5 bases and the V segment lost 6 bases, leaving 7 bases of the junction unmatched. Germline CDR1 is GTSNPN and CDR2 is SVGIG (reference sequence). The CDR3 consists of 13 residues. In nucleotides, the CDR3 is TGTGCCTGCTCTAGCGGGAGTTCCCACGAGCAGTACTTC. This gives the protein CACSSGSSHEQYF.

The genes are TRBV7-9 and TRBJ1-1, with D unresolved. Germline V gives CDR1 SEHNR, CDR2 FQNEAQ (reference sequence). V was shortened by 3 bases and J by 4 bases, with 12 bases between the two germline ends. The CDR3 is 14 amino acids. The DNA for the CDR3 is TGTGCCAGCAGCTTTTACACAAAATTCACTGAAGCTTTCTTT. Translated, it gives CASSFYTKFTEAFF. Based on the CDR3 plus reference TRBV7-9 and TRBJ1-1, the full variable domain is DTGVSQNPRHKITKRGQNVTFRCDPISEHNRLYWYRQTLGQGPEFLTYFQNEAQLEKSRLLSDRFSAERPKGSFSTLEIQRTEQGDSAMYLCASSFYTKFTEAFFGQGTRLTVV.

The J gene is TRBJ2-1, the V gene TRBV6-4; 7 bases line up with TRBD1. Germline CDR1 MRHNA, CDR2 SNTAGT. The junction had 4 bases not matched to a gene; V was cut back by 6 bases and J by 11 bases. The CDR3 covers 11 residues. This CDR3 is CASSIQGKQFF. The CDR3 nucleotides are TGTGCCAGCAGCATACAGGGGAAGCAGTTCTTC.

This clone was seen only a few times. The rearrangement joins TRBV5-6 to TRBJ1-2, with D perhaps matching TRBD1 (5 bases). Between the trimmed V and J ends, which lost 4 bases and 1 base, there was a span of 14 bases. The CDR3 length is 15 residues. Looked up from germline, CDR1 is SGHDT and CDR2 is YYEEEE. CDR3 DNA sequence: TGTGCCAGCAGCCGGCAGGGATGGGATAACTATGGCTACACCTTC. Its translation: CASSRQGWDNYGYTF.

This clone turned up a few times. CDR3 region: CASSVGQRYTDTQYF. The DNA of the CDR3 is TGTGCCAGTAGTGTGGGACAGCGCTACACAGATACGCAGTATTTT. This sequence joins TRBV19 and TRBJ2-3; 7 bases fit TRBD1. In germline, CDR1 is LNHDA, CDR2 SQIVND (reference sequence). CDR3 length equals 15 residues. With 5 bases clipped from V and 2 bases from J, the junction kept 7 bases outside the gene matches.

The genes are TRBV7-9 and TRBJ2-7; unclear D gene. Germline assignment: CDR1 SEHNR and CDR2 FQNEAQ (reference sequence). CDR3 length: 16 residues. V was shortened by 1 base and J by 3 bases, with 16 bases between the two germline ends. The CDR3: CASSLGFSPEGYEQYF. The CDR3 DNA follows: TGTGCCAGCAGCTTAGGATTTAGCCCCGAAGGCTACGAGCAGTACTTC.

The chain employs TRBV6-5 and TRBJ1-1; weak D call: TRBD1 (6 bases). This CDR3 contains 14 residues. The V end was cut by 2 bases, the J end by 4 bases, with 11 bases between. The germline V gene encodes CDR1 MNHEY and CDR2 SVGAGI. CDR3 protein: CASSYGTISTEAFF. The CDR3 bases are TGTGCCAGCAGTTACGGGACAATAAGCACTGAAGCTTTCTTT.

The rearrangement links TRBV5-1 to TRBJ2-2; 9 nucleotides agree with TRBD1. Germline-derived CDR1 and CDR2 are SGHRS and YFSETQ. This CDR3 comprises 15 residues. V lost 3 bases, J lost 5 bases, and 5 bases stayed unmatched. CDR3 in amino acids: CASSYGTGKTGELFF. The CDR3 DNA reads TGCGCCAGCAGCTATGGGACAGGGAAGACCGGGGAGCTGTTTTTT.

The rearrangement joins TRBV19 to TRBJ1-2, with 11 bases lining up with TRBD1. V lost 5 bases and J lost 2; bases outside the gene matches: 7. The length of the CDR3 is 16 residues. Per the germline V gene, CDR1 is LNHDA and CDR2 is SQIVND (reference sequence). The CDR3 is CASSPLGTGGNYGYTF. In nucleotides, the CDR3 is TGTGCCAGTAGTCCCCTTGGGACAGGGGGAAACTATGGCTACACCTTC.